This T cell receptor beta chain comes out of a study of a mutant IDH1 vaccine in newly diagnosed glioma. Study conclusions and caveats: Researchers report vaccine-induced immune responses in about 94% of patients.

Germline CDR1 and CDR2: LNHDA and SQIVND (reference sequence). Trimming stripped 9 bases from V and 0 bases from J, with 11 bases between. This CDR3 has 13 residues. In regard to this clone: Its specificity is not known. The same CDR3 arises from other DNA sequences in this sample as well.

The sample's time point: week 23, last vaccination. Every single dose of the vaccine, 300 ug of mutant IDH1 20-mer peptide, came with topical imiquimod. This table comes from immunoSEQ multiplex PCR, and its TCRdb copy is limited to in-frame clones, with some not included. The sample records around 40,000 clones, under 80% being singletons. V gene TRBV19 combines with J gene TRBJ1-1; D is perhaps TRBD1 (6 bases). The receptor's source is a woman in her thirties or forties with glioma. Some clones in this sample may be carry-over from other donors' samples. The sequences come from PBMCs, collected from a glioma patient whose treatment included an IDH1 peptide vaccine. The CDR3 DNA follows: TGTGCCAGCTCCGACAGGTTGAACACTGAAGCTTTCTTT. It specifies CASSDRLNTEAFF.